A single sample gave rise to the 19 T cell receptor beta chains below, sequenced in a study of blood T cell repertoires in COVID-19. Clones were sequenced by immunoSEQ multiplex PCR, and TCRdb holds only the in-frame ones, with some missing. The repertoire has 150,000 to 200,000 clones, 80% to 90% of them found once; the top ten carry about 10%. The sample taken for sequencing was peripheral blood. These receptors all stem from a human donor with active or convalescent COVID-19. The donor label of this sample is uncertain.

This rearrangement joins TRBV4-2 to TRBJ1-2; TRBD1 matches 8 bases. Germline assignment: CDR1 LGHNA and CDR2 YNFKEQ. Germline trimming cut 5 bases from V and 4 bases from J; bases unmatched to any gene: 9. The CDR3 loop spans 15 amino acids. The CDR3: CASSTSAGGAYGYTF. The DNA for the CDR3 is TGTGCCAGCAGCACAAGTGCAGGGGGCGCCTATGGCTACACCTTC.

V usage is TRBV18 and J usage is TRBJ1-1, with D unclear. Germline V gives CDR1 KGHSH, CDR2 LQKENI. The CDR3 spans 14 residues. V was cut by 5 bases and J by 6 bases, with 16 bases left in between. For the CDR3, the DNA is TGTGCCAGCTCAAATTTCGTGGAGGGTGCTGAAGCTTTCTTT. Its protein is CASSNFVEGAEAFF.

The chain links TRBV30 to TRBJ2-5; TRBD1 is a possible D gene (6 bases). This CDR3 is built from 12 residues. V gave up 7 bases and J gave up 5 bases, with 14 bases separating them. Germline CDR1 and CDR2: GTSNPN and SVGIG (reference sequence). CDR3 sequence: CASNYRDETQYF. The CDR3 DNA sequence: TGTGCCTCCAACTACAGGGACGAGACCCAGTACTTC.

This chain links TRBV28 with TRBJ2-2, with TRBD1 matching 7 bases. The ends lost 7 bases at V and 5 bases at J; junction bases unmatched: 10. The CDR3 extends over 15 amino acids. Looked up from germline, CDR1 is MDHEN and CDR2 is SYDVKM. DNA of the CDR3: TGTGCCAGCAAGAACAACAGGGGAGTAACCGGGGAGCTGTTTTTT. It specifies CASKNNRGVTGELFF.

The V gene is TRBV20-1, the J gene TRBJ2-3; tentative D call: TRBD1 (6 bases). V was cut by 4 bases and J by 13 bases, with 15 bases left in between. The CDR3 extends over 11 amino acids. CDR1 and CDR2 from the germline V gene are DFQATT and SNEGSKA (reference sequence). CDR3 in amino acids: CSATKDRIEYF. The CDR3, as DNA: TGCAGTGCTACGAAGGACAGAATAGAGTATTTT.

The CDR3 loop reads CASSQGPGGRASDTQYF. The CDR3 DNA reads TGTGCCAGCAGCCAAGGCCCAGGAGGGAGGGCCTCAGATACGCAGTATTTT. This rearrangement joins TRBV16 to TRBJ2-3; 7 nucleotides match TRBD2. The germline V gene encodes CDR1 KGHSY and CDR2 FQNENV. V lost 2 bases, J lost 4 bases, and 12 bases stayed unmatched. The CDR3 consists of 17 residues.

As for this clone: This sample includes further DNA sequences coding for the same CDR3. This chain uses TRBV29-1 with TRBJ2-1; TRBD2 might be the D (6 bases). The CDR3 totals 14 residues. Germline CDR1 SQVTM, CDR2 ANQGSEA. The V gene lost 1 base and the J gene lost 0 bases, with 7 bases spanning the gap. The CDR3 here is CSVEGGGSYNEQFF. The CDR3 coding sequence is TGCAGCGTTGAAGGGGGAGGCTCCTACAATGAGCAGTTCTTC.

The chain is built from TRBV25-1 and TRBJ2-5; TRBD2 agrees at 7 bases. CDR3 length equals 13 residues. The ends lost 4 bases at V and 2 bases at J; junction bases unmatched: 1. The germline CDR1 and CDR2 sequences are MGHDK and SYGVNS. CDR3 loop: CASSAGLQETQYF. The DNA of the CDR3 is TGTGCCAGCAGTGCGGGACTACAAGAGACCCAGTACTTC.

This chain uses TRBV4-1 with TRBJ2-2; D remains ambiguous. V lost 1 base and J 3 bases, leaving 12 bases between the germline ends. This CDR3 comprises 16 residues. Germline V gives CDR1 MGHRA, CDR2 YSYEKL. DNA of the CDR3: TGCGCCAGCAGCCAAGGGTTCGGCGGCCACACCGGGGAGCTGTTTTTT. Its translation: CASSQGFGGHTGELFF.

This rearrangement joins TRBV11-1 to TRBJ2-4; TRBD2 matches 7 bases. This CDR3 has 15 amino acids. V shed 5 bases and J 5 bases; nucleotides not matched to a gene: 9. Germline-derived CDR1 and CDR2 are SGHAT and FQDESV (reference sequence). The CDR3 sequence is CASSLRGAGQNIQYF. As DNA, the CDR3 is TGTGCCAGCAGCCTCCGGGGAGCGGGGCAAAACATTCAGTACTTC.

The V and J genes are TRBV6-5 and TRBJ1-5, with D perhaps TRBD1 (5 bases). The V end lost 5 bases, the J end lost 2 bases, and 13 bases lay between the germline ends. Germline V gives CDR1 MNHEY, CDR2 SVGAGI. This CDR3 has 15 residues. CDR3 DNA sequence: TGTGCCAGCAGTCCCATTGGGACTGGCAATCAGCCCCAGCATTTT. It yields the protein CASSPIGTGNQPQHF.

This sequence joins TRBV5-1 and TRBJ2-7; 13 bases are shared with TRBD2. Germline values: CDR1 SGHRS, CDR2 YFSETQ. This CDR3 spans 17 amino acids. Germline trimming cut 0 bases from V and 2 bases from J; bases unmatched to any gene: 5. This CDR3 reads CASSLERLAGGAYEQYF. For the CDR3, the DNA is TGCGCCAGCAGCTTGGAGAGACTAGCGGGAGGCGCCTACGAGCAGTACTTC.

This clone has a single count. The CDR3 DNA reads TGTGCCAGCTCACCGGCCTTATCCTACGAGCAGTACTTC. Protein sequence: CASSPALSYEQYF. V gene TRBV18 combines with J gene TRBJ2-7, with no clear D. Germline lookup yields CDR1 KGHSH and CDR2 LQKENI. V was shortened by 3 bases and J by 1 base, with 7 bases between the two germline ends. The CDR3 has 13 residues.

The V gene is TRBV7-2, the J gene TRBJ2-3; D remains unclear. The CDR3 sequence is 14 residues long. Deletions cut 4 bases from V and 1 base from J, with 9 bases between. Germline CDR1 reads SGHTA; CDR2 reads FQGNSA. Here the CDR3 reads CASSSRLGTDTQYF. The CDR3 DNA reads TGTGCCAGCAGCTCCCGGCTAGGCACAGATACGCAGTATTTT.

The rearrangement links TRBV11-2 to TRBJ2-7; maybe TRBD2 (6 bases). Germline V CDR1 and CDR2: SGHAT, FQNNGV. CDR3 length: 15 residues. The V end lost 1 base, the J end lost 0 bases, and 10 bases lay between the germline ends. The CDR3 nucleotides read TGTGCCAGCAGCTTAGGCGGGGTAAGCTCCTACGAGCAGTACTTC. Encoded protein: CASSLGGVSSYEQYF.

This rearrangement joins TRBV4-3 to TRBJ2-3; TRBD2 might be the D (7 bases). There are 15 residues in the CDR3. Germline V gene data show CDR1 as LGHNA and CDR2 as YSLEER. V lost 0 bases and J 1 base, leaving 8 bases between the germline ends. The CDR3 bases are TGCGCCAGCAGCCAAGAGCGGGGGCGCACAGATACGCAGTATTTT. It encodes CASSQERGRTDTQYF.

This chain connects TRBV4-3 to TRBJ2-3; D perhaps matches TRBD2 (5 bases). The V gene's germline CDR1 is LGHNA and CDR2 YSLEER. There are 15 residues in the CDR3. V lost 0 bases to trimming and J lost 4 bases, with 11 bases between them. The CDR3 nucleotides read TGCGCCAGCAGCCAAGACCTAGGGCGGGCAGATACGCAGTATTTT. It codes for CASSQDLGRADTQYF.

The chain's CDR3 is CASSATGTGPYEQYF. CDR3 coding DNA: TGTGCCAGCAGCGCCACCGGGACAGGGCCCTACGAGCAGTACTTC. The V and J genes are TRBV9 and TRBJ2-7; 9 bases map to TRBD1. Germline V gene lookup returns CDR1 SGDLS and CDR2 YYNGEE. CDR3 length equals 15 residues. V lost 3 bases to trimming and J lost 2 bases; unmatched junction nucleotides: 6. Filled out from reference TRBV9 and TRBJ2-7, the complete variable domain reads DSGVTQTPKHLITATGQRVTLRCSPRSGDLSVYWYQQSLDQGLQFLIQYYNGEERAKGNILERFSAQQFPDLHSELNLSSLELGDSALYFCASSATGTGPYEQYFGPGTRLTVT.

The V call is TRBV7-2, the J call TRBJ2-2; D perhaps matches TRBD2 (6 bases). V shed 5 bases and J shed 3 bases, with 16 bases lying between them. From germline, CDR1 is SGHTA and CDR2 FQGNSA. CDR3 size: 16 residues. CDR3 coding DNA: TGTGCCAGCAGCAGAGTAGGAGGGCCGGACACCGGGGAGCTGTTTTTT. Protein product: CASSRVGGPDTGELFF.